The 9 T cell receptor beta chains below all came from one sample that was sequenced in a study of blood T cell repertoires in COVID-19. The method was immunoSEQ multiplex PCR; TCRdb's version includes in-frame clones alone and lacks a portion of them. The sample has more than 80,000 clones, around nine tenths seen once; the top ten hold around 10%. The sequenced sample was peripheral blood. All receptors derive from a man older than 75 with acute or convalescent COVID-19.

This CDR3 reads CASSSRQGWNYGYTF. Here the CDR3 DNA reads TGTGCCAGCAGCTCCCGACAGGGTTGGAACTATGGCTACACCTTC. V usage is TRBV11-2 and J usage is TRBJ1-2, with TRBD1 matching over 7 bases. The J segment lost 2 bases and the V segment lost 4 bases, leaving 7 bases of the junction unmatched. From germline, CDR1 is SGHAT and CDR2 FQNNGV. The CDR3 is 15 residues long. The full variable domain, rest sourced from reference TRBV11-2 and TRBJ1-2, is EAGVAQSPRYKIIEKRQSVAFWCNPISGHATLYWYQQILGQGPKLLIQFQNNGVVDDSQLPKDRFSAERLKGVDSTLKIQPAKLEDSAVYLCASSSRQGWNYGYTFGSGTRLTVV.

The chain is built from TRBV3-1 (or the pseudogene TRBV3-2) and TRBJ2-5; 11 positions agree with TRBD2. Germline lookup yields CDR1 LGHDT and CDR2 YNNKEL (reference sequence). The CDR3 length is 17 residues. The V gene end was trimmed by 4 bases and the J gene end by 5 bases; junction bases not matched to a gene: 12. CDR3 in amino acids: CASSRVDSGGARETQYF. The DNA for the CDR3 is TGTGCCAGCAGCCGAGTAGATAGCGGGGGGGCCAGGGAGACCCAGTACTTC.

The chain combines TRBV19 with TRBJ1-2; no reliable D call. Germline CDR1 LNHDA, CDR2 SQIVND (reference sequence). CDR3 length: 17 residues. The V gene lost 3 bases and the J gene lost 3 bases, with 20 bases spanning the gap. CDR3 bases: TGTGCCAGTAGTATGAGGTCAAGGACGGACTTCCACTATGGCTACACCTTC. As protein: CASSMRSRTDFHYGYTF.

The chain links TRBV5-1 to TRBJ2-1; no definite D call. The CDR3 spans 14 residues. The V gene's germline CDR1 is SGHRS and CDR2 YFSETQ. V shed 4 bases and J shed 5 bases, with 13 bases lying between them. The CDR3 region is CASSPGPIHNEQFF. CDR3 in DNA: TGCGCCAGCAGCCCTGGGCCAATCCACAATGAGCAGTTCTTC.

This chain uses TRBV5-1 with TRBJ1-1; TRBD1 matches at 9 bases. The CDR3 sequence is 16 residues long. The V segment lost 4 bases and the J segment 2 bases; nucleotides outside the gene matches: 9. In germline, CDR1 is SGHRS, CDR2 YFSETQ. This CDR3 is CASSPTGQGRNTEAFF. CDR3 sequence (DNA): TGCGCCAGCAGCCCGACGGGACAGGGACGTAACACTGAAGCTTTCTTT.

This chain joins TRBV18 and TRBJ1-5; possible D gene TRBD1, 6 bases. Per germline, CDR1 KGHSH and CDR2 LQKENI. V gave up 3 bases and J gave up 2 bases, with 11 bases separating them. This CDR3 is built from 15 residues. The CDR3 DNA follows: TGTGCCAGCTCACCCCTGGGGGCTGGCAATCAGCCCCAGCATTTT. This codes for CASSPLGAGNQPQHF.

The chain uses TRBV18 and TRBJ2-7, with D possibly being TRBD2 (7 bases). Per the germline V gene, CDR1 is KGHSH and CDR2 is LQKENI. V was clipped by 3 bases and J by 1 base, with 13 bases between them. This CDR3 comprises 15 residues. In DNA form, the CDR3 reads TGTGCCAGCTCACCTCCACGGGGGGCGTCCTACGAGCAGTACTTC. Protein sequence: CASSPPRGASYEQYF.

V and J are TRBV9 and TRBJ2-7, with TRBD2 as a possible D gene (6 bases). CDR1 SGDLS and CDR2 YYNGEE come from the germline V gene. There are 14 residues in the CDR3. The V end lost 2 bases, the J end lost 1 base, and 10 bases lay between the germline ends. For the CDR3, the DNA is TGTGCCAGCAGCGTTGGAGGGAATTCCTACGAGCAGTACTTC. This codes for CASSVGGNSYEQYF.

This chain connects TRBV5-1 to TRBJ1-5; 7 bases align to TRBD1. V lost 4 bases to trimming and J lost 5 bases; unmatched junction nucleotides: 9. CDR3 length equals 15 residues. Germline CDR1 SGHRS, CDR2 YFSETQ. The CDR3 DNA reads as TGCGCCAGCAGCCTGACAGGGAACACGGATCAGCCCCAGCATTTT. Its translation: CASSLTGNTDQPQHF.